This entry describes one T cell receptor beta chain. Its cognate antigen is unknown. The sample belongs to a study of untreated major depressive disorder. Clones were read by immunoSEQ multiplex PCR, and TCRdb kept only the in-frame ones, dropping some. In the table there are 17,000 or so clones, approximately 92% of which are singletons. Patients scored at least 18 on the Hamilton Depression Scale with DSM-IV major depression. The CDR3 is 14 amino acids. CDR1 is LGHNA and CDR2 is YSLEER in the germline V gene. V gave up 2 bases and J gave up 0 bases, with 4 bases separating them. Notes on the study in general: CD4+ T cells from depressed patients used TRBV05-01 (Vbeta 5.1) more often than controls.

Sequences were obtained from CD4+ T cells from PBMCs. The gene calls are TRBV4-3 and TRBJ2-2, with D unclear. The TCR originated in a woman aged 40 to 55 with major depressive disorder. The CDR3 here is CASSQTANTGELFF. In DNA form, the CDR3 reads TGCGCCAGCAGCCAAACAGCGAACACCGGGGAGCTGTTTTTT.